This TCR beta chain emerged from a study of blood T cell repertoires in COVID-19. Study-wide context: Researchers got acute and convalescent COVID-19 samples from the United States, Italy and Spain. Sources were T cells, B-cell-depleted T cells, or PBMCs; the material itself was cDNA or gDNA.

CDR3 length: 13 amino acids. With V trimmed by 4 bases and J by 2 bases, 2 bases remained unmatched. The germline V gene encodes CDR1 SGHRS and CDR2 YFSETQ. Only in-frame clones appear in the TCRdb table, and some are missing; sequencing was by immunoSEQ multiplex PCR. The table has about 30,000 clones, 77% seen once. This sequence joins TRBV5-1 and TRBJ1-2; 7 bases map to TRBD1. The sample consisted of peripheral blood. The receptor's source is a woman between 70 and 85 years old with active or convalescent COVID-19. CDR3 amino acids: CASSVDRNYGYTF. The CDR3 DNA follows: TGCGCCAGCAGCGTGGACAGGAACTATGGCTACACCTTC.